The T cell receptor (beta chain) described here comes from a study of cytomegalovirus exposure and HLA in healthy donors. In the PCR, 60 Vbeta and 13 Jbeta primers were used. The assay was immunoSEQ multiplex PCR, and TCRdb's table has in-frame clones only and misses some. Listed are 150,000 to 200,000 clones; roughly 0.83% falls within the top ten. For this clone: Its specificity is unknown.

Overall study findings and caveats: Follow-up analysis later connected one missense variant in DCLRE1C with trimming of TCR beta V- and J-genes.

Sequenced: PBMCs. The receptor was isolated from a woman aged 18-30 years in good health and CMV-seropositive.

The chain's CDR3 is CASSTWDRGNEQFF. The CDR3 DNA reads as TGTGCCAGCAGTACCTGGGACAGGGGAAATGAGCAGTTCTTC. This chain joins TRBV27 and TRBJ2-1; TRBD1 aligns across 10 bases. CDR3 length: 14 amino acids. V gave up 5 bases and J gave up 7 bases; unmatched junction bases: 5. Looked up from germline, CDR1 is MNHEY and CDR2 is SMNVEV (reference sequence).